A single sample gave rise to the 24 T cell receptor beta chains below, sequenced in a study of blood T cells in healthy people across ages. The second PCR ran about 6 to 12 cycles with a sample-barcoded 5' primer and J-beta primers. TCRdb independently ran MiXCR on the 5' RACE reads; one entry per CDR3 protein. The top ten hold more than 20% of the sample, which has fewer than 2,000,000 distinct CDR3 sequences, 35% to 50% seen once. The specimen sequenced was blood. The origin of the receptors is a human donor in good health.

This clonotype appeared a few times. The chain couples TRBV18 to TRBJ1-2; 7 nucleotides match TRBD1. The length of the CDR3 is 17 residues. Germline-derived CDR1 and CDR2 are KGHSH and LQKENI. The J segment lost 4 bases and the V segment lost 2 bases, leaving 13 bases of the junction unmatched. The CDR3 loop reads CASSPSAATRDSYGYTF. Written as DNA, the CDR3 is TGTGCCAGCTCACCATCTGCCGCGACTCGGGACAGCTATGGCTACACCTTC.

The rearrangement uses TRBV30 and TRBJ2-1, with 7 bases lining up with TRBD1. V shed 4 bases, J shed 3 bases, and the junction held 9 bases outside the gene matches. From germline, CDR1 is GTSNPN and CDR2 SVGIG (reference sequence). The CDR3 is made up of 15 amino acids. The CDR3 is CAWTAQGVLYNEQFF. The CDR3 DNA reads TGTGCCTGGACCGCCCAGGGGGTCCTCTACAATGAGCAGTTCTTC.

The V gene is TRBV28, the J gene TRBJ1-2, with TRBD1 matching over 8 bases. The CDR3 sequence is 16 residues long. Germline V gives CDR1 MDHEN, CDR2 SYDVKM. V shed 1 base, J shed 6 bases, and the junction held 10 bases outside the gene matches. CDR3 nucleotides: TGTGCCAGCAGTTTATCCGTCCTCGGCAGGGGGCATGGCTACACCTTC. Translating it yields CASSLSVLGRGHGYTF.

This clonotype was found many times. The genes are TRBV29-1 and TRBJ2-5; possible D gene TRBD2, 5 bases. The CDR3 length is 13 residues. Germline values: CDR1 SQVTM, CDR2 ANQGSEA. V lost 0 bases and J lost 3, with 8 bases in between. The chain's CDR3 is CSVEDDYKETQYF. Written as DNA, the CDR3 is TGCAGCGTTGAAGATGACTACAAAGAGACCCAGTACTTC.

CDR3 bases: TGTGCCAGCAGTTACTCGAGGCCGGGGGGACAGACGAACTACGAGCAGTACTTC. Translated, it gives CASSYSRPGGQTNYEQYF. The chain employs TRBV6-5 and TRBJ2-7, with D perhaps assigned TRBD1 or TRBD2 (7 bases each). The V end was cut by 0 bases, the J end by 3 bases, with 21 bases between. The CDR3 length is 18 residues. CDR1 MNHEY and CDR2 SVGAGI come from the germline V gene.

The chain combines TRBV20-1 with TRBJ1-5; D unresolved. Trimming stripped 1 base from V and 2 bases from J, with 9 bases between. CDR1 DFQATT and CDR2 SNEGSKA come from the germline V gene (reference sequence). This CDR3 region has 14 residues. CDR3 loop: CSARARAGNQPQHF. As DNA, the CDR3 is TGCAGTGCTAGAGCCCGCGCGGGCAATCAGCCCCAGCATTTT.

V and J are TRBV4-2 and TRBJ2-5, with 9 positions matching TRBD2. Germline values: CDR1 LGHNA, CDR2 YNFKEQ. Trimming cost V 0 bases and J 0 bases; bases outside gene matches: 14. The CDR3 length is 20 residues. The DNA for the CDR3 is TGTGCCAGCAGCCAAGATTTTTCTGCAGCGGGGGGCACGTACCAAGAGACCCAGTACTTC. Its translation: CASSQDFSAAGGTYQETQYF.

Remarks on this clonotype: At one of its ends the junction is not consistent with the germline gene, which may arise from a read error. The J gene is TRBJ2-3, the V gene TRBV4-1, with D unclear. The CDR3 spans 12 residues. Per germline, CDR1 MGHRA and CDR2 YSYEKL. CDR3 DNA: TGCGCCGGCAGGCAGAGCACAGATACGCAGTATTTT. Amino acid sequence: CAGRQSTDTQYF.

The chain uses TRBV5-1 and TRBJ1-1; D may be TRBD1 (6 bases). The germline gives CDR1 SGHRS, CDR2 YFSETQ. This CDR3 has 15 residues. The V gene lost 1 base and the J gene lost 6 bases, with 16 bases spanning the gap. CDR3 residues: CASSLSMAGGAEAFF. CDR3 DNA sequence: TGCGCCAGCAGCTTGAGTATGGCCGGGGGCGCTGAAGCTTTCTTT. Full variable domain (rest looked up from reference TRBV5-1 and TRBJ1-1): KAGVTQTPRYLIKTRGQQVTLSCSPISGHRSVSWYQQTPGQGLQFLFEYFSETQRNKGNFPGRFSGRQFSNSRSEMNVSTLELGDSALYLCASSLSMAGGAEAFFGQGTRLTVV.

As for this clonotype: A read error may produce the germline difference seen at one junction end. The V gene is TRBV12-3 or TRBV12-4, the J gene TRBJ2-6; a weak D match, TRBD1 (5 bases). The CDR3 length is 16 residues. CDR3 sequence (DNA): TGTGCCAGCAGTTTGGGCTCAAGCTCTGGGGCCAACGTCCGGACTTTC. Translating it yields CASSLGSSSGANVRTF.

The gene calls are TRBV12-3 or TRBV12-4 and TRBJ1-1; D gene uncertain. The V gene lost 7 bases and the J gene lost 7 bases, with 10 bases spanning the gap. CDR3 length: 11 amino acids. Here the CDR3 reads CASTLLVEAFF. Written as DNA, the CDR3 is TGTGCCAGCACCTTACTCGTTGAAGCTTTCTTT.

Regarding this clonotype: The junction and the germline gene differ at one end; a read error may be behind it. The chain has TRBV18 and TRBJ2-1; TRBD1 aligns across 12 bases. CDR1 and CDR2 from the germline V gene are KGHSH and LQKENI. CDR3 length: 16 amino acids. The DNA for the CDR3 is TGTGCCAGCTCACCAGTGGGACAGGGGGCGCTAAATGTGCAGTTCTTC. As protein: CASSPVGQGALNVQFF. Based on the CDR3 plus reference TRBV18 and TRBJ2-1, the full variable domain is NAGVMQNPRHLVRRRGQEARLRCSPMKGHSHVYWYRQLPEEGLKFMVYLQKENIIDESGMPKERFSAEFPKEGPSILRIQQVVRGDSAAYFCASSPVGQGALNVQFFGPGTRLTVL.

This chain uses TRBV4-3 with TRBJ2-7; TRBD1 aligns across 11 bases. Germline CDR1 reads LGHNA; CDR2 reads YSLEER. Trimming removed 0 bases from V and 3 bases from J; junction bases left unmatched: 4. The CDR3 spans 16 residues. CDR3 sequence (DNA): TGCGCCAGCAGCCAAGAATCGGGACAGGGGGTCTACGAGCAGTACTTC. Its translation: CASSQESGQGVYEQYF.

The chain joins TRBV7-9 to TRBJ2-7, with D possibly TRBD2 on 6 matching bases. The V gene lost 5 bases and the J gene lost 1 base, with 21 bases spanning the gap. Germline V gives CDR1 SEHNR, CDR2 FQNEAQ (reference sequence). This CDR3 contains 17 residues. As DNA, the CDR3 is TGTGCCAGCAGCCCAGACGGGGCGAACGGGGGTTCCTACGAGCAGTACTTC. Translated: CASSPDGANGGSYEQYF.

The chain links TRBV29-1 to TRBJ2-7, with D perhaps assigned TRBD1 or TRBD2 (6 bases each). V lost 4 bases to trimming and J lost 0 bases, with 16 bases between them. There are 15 residues in the CDR3. Germline V gene data show CDR1 as SQVTM and CDR2 as ANQGSEA. In DNA, the CDR3 is TGCAGCGTTGGGGGGGCCCAAGCTAGCTCCTACGAGCAGTACTTC. Its protein product is CSVGGAQASSYEQYF.

This clonotype was detected only a few times. The CDR3 sequence: CASSYLYQGRSSGYTF. As DNA, the CDR3 is TGTGCCAGCAGTTACCTATACCAGGGCCGGTCGTCTGGCTACACCTTC. This rearrangement joins TRBV6-6 to TRBJ1-2; perhaps TRBD1 as D (5 bases). The CDR3 sequence is 16 residues long. Trimming stripped 2 bases from V and 7 bases from J, with 20 bases between. Germline CDR1 is MNHNY and CDR2 is SVGAGI (reference sequence).

This chain joins TRBV12-3 or TRBV12-4 and TRBJ2-1; 12 bases are shared with TRBD1. After removal of 5 bases from V and 9 bases from J, the junction contained 8 bases not matched to a gene. The length of the CDR3 is 15 residues. The CDR3 bases are TGTGCCAGCAGTCCGGGACAGGGGGCGGACGGTGAGCAGTTCTTC. This encodes CASSPGQGADGEQFF.

Notes on this clonotype: A junction end diverges from the germline sequence, so it may reflect a read error. V gene TRBV7-9 combines with J gene TRBJ1-4; D ambiguous. This CDR3 comprises 15 residues. Germline-derived CDR1 and CDR2 are SEHNR and FQNEAQ (reference sequence). CDR3 bases: TGTGCCAGCAGCCTTCTCAGCGCAACTAATGAAAAACGGTTTTTT. Protein sequence: CASSLLSATNEKRFF. Looking up the rest from reference TRBV7-9 and TRBJ1-4 gives the full variable domain: DTGVSQNPRHKITKRGQNVTFRCDPISEHNRLYWYRQTLGQGPEFLTYFQNEAQLEKSRLLSDRFSAERPKGSFSTLEIQRTEQGDSAMYLCASSLLSATNEKRFFGSGTQLSVL.

The gene calls are TRBV29-1 and TRBJ2-1; D remains unclear. The CDR3 has 11 residues. Deletions cut 1 base from V and 14 bases from J, with 12 bases between. Germline-derived CDR1 and CDR2 are SQVTM and ANQGSEA. CDR3: CSVEVGLRKFF. Here the CDR3 DNA reads TGCAGCGTTGAAGTAGGGCTCCGAAAGTTCTTC.

CDR3 bases: TGTGCCAGTCGCCCCGACGAGGACACTGAAGCTTTCTTT. It specifies CASRPDEDTEAFF. The J gene is TRBJ1-1, the V gene TRBV7-2, with no clear D. Germline CDR1 reads SGHTA; CDR2 reads FQGNSA. The CDR3 is 13 amino acids. Trimming took 9 bases from V and 3 from J, leaving 14 bases between them. Filled out from reference TRBV7-2 and TRBJ1-1, the complete variable domain reads GAGVSQSPSNKVTEKGKDVELRCDPISGHTALYWYRQSLGQGLEFLIYFQGNSAPDKSGLPSDRFSAERTGGSVSTLTIQRTQQEDSAVYLCASRPDEDTEAFFGQGTRLTVV.

This chain links TRBV20-1 with TRBJ1-2, with 8 bases matching TRBD1. Germline V gene lookup returns CDR1 DFQATT and CDR2 SNEGSKA (reference sequence). CDR3 length equals 17 residues. V lost 6 bases to trimming and J lost 4 bases; unmatched junction nucleotides: 19. CDR3 residues: CSAMDRERLGLVYGYTF. CDR3 in DNA: TGCAGTGCGATGGACAGGGAAAGGTTGGGTCTAGTCTATGGCTACACCTTC.

This clonotype was detected a few times. A much larger clonotype is one base distant, so this may be a read error. The rearrangement joins TRBV6-5 to TRBJ1-2; no reliable D call. Trimming stripped 0 bases from V and 2 bases from J, with 22 bases between. The germline V gene encodes CDR1 MNHEY and CDR2 SVGAGI. The CDR3 is made up of 19 amino acids. CDR3 sequence: CASSYSTGPRLPANYGYTF. The CDR3 nucleotides read TGTGCCAGCAGTTACTCGACCGGACCCCGTCTCCCGGCCAACTATGGCTACACCTTC.

This clonotype was seen at least ten times. The CDR3 protein is CASSITGTGLAGANVLTF. The CDR3, as DNA: TGCGCCAGCAGCATAACCGGGACAGGGTTAGCTGGGGCCAACGTCCTGACTTTC. V usage is TRBV5-1 and J usage is TRBJ2-6, with 9 bases matching TRBD1. Germline assignment: CDR1 SGHRS and CDR2 YFSETQ. This CDR3 spans 18 amino acids. V shed 4 bases, J shed 2 bases, and the junction held 10 bases outside the gene matches.

This clonotype was picked up one time. This chain connects TRBV3-1 to TRBJ2-7; D gene ambiguous. Germline V lookup: CDR1 LGHDT, CDR2 YNNKEL (reference sequence). The CDR3 has 16 amino acids. V gave up 0 bases and J gave up 3 bases, with 15 bases separating them. The CDR3 DNA is TGTGCCAGCAGCCAAGATCAGGACGGACCAAACTACGAGCAGTACTTC. Residues: CASSQDQDGPNYEQYF.